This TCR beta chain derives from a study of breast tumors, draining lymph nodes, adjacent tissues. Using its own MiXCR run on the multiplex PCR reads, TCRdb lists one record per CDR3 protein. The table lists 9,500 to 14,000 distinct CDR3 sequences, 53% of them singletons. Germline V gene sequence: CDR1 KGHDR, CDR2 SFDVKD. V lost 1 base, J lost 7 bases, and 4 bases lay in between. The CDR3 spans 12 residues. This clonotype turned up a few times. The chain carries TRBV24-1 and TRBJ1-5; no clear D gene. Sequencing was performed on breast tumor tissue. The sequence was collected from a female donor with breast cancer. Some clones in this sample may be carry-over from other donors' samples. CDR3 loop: CATSDFAQPQHF. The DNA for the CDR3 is TGTGCCACCAGTGATTTTGCCCAGCCCCAGCATTTT.